This T cell receptor beta chain was sequenced for a study of T cell responses to AZD1222 COVID-19 vaccine. As to this clone: The antigen is unknown.

V lost 5 bases and J 4 bases, leaving 18 bases between the germline ends. There are 16 residues in the CDR3. CDR1 is SGHRS and CDR2 is YFSETQ in the germline V gene. Study-level results: Seropositive AZD1222 recipients at baseline numbered only five to seven. In the spike-specific TCR repertoire, nearly half reportedly target unmutated variant regions. When two AZD1222 doses had been given, Spike-specific TCR breadth and depth rose. Mapped onto spike, vaccine-associated CD4 TCRs spanned it and were dominant at 160-218 and 743-854.

TCRdb keeps only in-frame clones here, not all; method: immunoSEQ multiplex PCR. The sample yields about 110,000 clones, around 91% seen once. This specimen consisted of peripheral blood, obtained on day 0 of AZD1222 vaccination. The rearrangement joins TRBV5-1 to TRBJ2-2; D might be TRBD2 (6 bases). The TCR comes from an adult in good health. The CDR3 region has the DNA TGCGCCAGCAGTCCCGAGGGAGGAGTTGGCACCGGGGAGCTGTTTTTT. This gives the protein CASSPEGGVGTGELFF.